This T cell receptor beta chain came from a study of shared clonotypes between healthy human individuals. Overall study context: The donor pool was made up of two women and three men aged 18 to 49.

On this clone itself: The antigen is unknown.

The donor cohort consisted entirely of Caucasian adults residing in Nashville, Tennessee. Findings and caveats of the study: Genetic and exposure-history diversity was limited by the few donors.

The CDR3 is 14 amino acids. CDR1 and CDR2 from the germline V gene are SGHVS and FQNEAQ. V was clipped by 7 bases and J by 3 bases, with 16 bases between them. Generated by immunoSEQ multiplex PCR, the TCRdb table keeps only in-frame clones and is missing some. Of 450,000 to 600,000 clones listed, 79% were seen once; the top ten hold more than 10%. The chain combines TRBV7-8 with TRBJ2-7; the D gene is possibly TRBD2 (5 bases). The TCR comes from a woman aged 40-49 years in good health. Some clones in this sample may be carry-over from other donors' samples. The source material was PBMCs. The CDR3 DNA follows: TGTGCCAGCAAGCCCCCGGGGTTGGGCTACGAGCAGTACTTC. Amino acids: CASKPPGLGYEQYF.